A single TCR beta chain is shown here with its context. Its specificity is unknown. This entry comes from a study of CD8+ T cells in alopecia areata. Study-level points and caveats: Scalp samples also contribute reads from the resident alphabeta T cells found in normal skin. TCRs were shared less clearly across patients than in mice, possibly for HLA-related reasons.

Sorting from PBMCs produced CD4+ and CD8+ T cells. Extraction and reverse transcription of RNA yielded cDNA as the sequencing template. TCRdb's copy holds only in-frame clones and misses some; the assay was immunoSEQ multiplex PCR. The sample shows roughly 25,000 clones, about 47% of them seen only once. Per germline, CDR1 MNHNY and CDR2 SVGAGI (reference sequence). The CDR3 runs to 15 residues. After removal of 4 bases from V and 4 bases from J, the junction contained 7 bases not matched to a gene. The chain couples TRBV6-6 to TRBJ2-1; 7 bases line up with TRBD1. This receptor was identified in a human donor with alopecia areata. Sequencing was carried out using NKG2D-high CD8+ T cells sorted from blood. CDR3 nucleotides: TGTGCCAGCAGTTTTGGGACAGTTGTTTACAATGAGCAGTTCTTC. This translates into CASSFGTVVYNEQFF.